This is a list of T cell receptor beta chains from one sample in a study of OX40 agonist ivuxolimab in advanced cancers. Method: immunoSEQ multiplex PCR; TCRdb's copy keeps in-frame clones and lacks some. The data show around 140,000 clones, approximately 94% seen once. Sequencing used CD4+ or CD8+ T cells sorted from blood, obtained in a trial of the OX40 agonist ivuxolimab. These receptors all come from an adult with an advanced solid tumor such as melanoma, head and neck, liver or kidney cancer. CDR3s include the opening cysteine and the closing phenylalanine or tryptophan. The D gene is left open where the match is weak. The listing skips clone size in some rows; elsewhere it reads once, few, many or a size class.

D | size | J | V | CDR3 | DNA
. | . | TRBJ2-7 | TRBV6-5 | CASSYSFRAYEQYF | TGTGCCAGCAGTTACTCGTTCCGAGCCTACGAGCAGTACTTC
TRBD1 | . | TRBJ1-1 | TRBV9 | CASSVSTGDTEAFF | TGTGCCAGCAGCGTCTCTACAGGGGACACTGAAGCTTTCTTT
TRBD1 | . | TRBJ1-1 | TRBV19 | CASSIATGGTEAFF | TGTGCCAGTAGTATAGCGACAGGGGGCACTGAAGCTTTCTTT
TRBD1 | . | TRBJ2-7 | TRBV27 | CASSSQDRDGEQYF | TGTGCCAGCAGTTCACAGGACAGGGATGGCGAGCAGTACTTC
TRBD1 | . | TRBJ2-5 | TRBV7-2 | CASSLQTGLETQYF | TGTGCCAGCAGCTTGCAGACAGGGTTGGAGACCCAGTACTTC
. | . | TRBJ2-7 | TRBV5-6 | CASSPGNSRGYEQYF | TGTGCCAGCAGCCCTGGGAACAGCCGGGGGTACGAGCAGTACTTC
. | . | TRBJ2-2 | TRBV4-3 | CASSPALADTGELFF | TGCGCCAGCAGCCCCGCCCTGGCGGACACCGGGGAGCTGTTTTTT
. | few | TRBJ1-5 | TRBV28 | CASRISNQPQHF | TGTGCCAGCAGGATTAGCAATCAGCCCCAGCATTTT
. | . | TRBJ1-5 | TRBV4-3 | CASSQAAGSNQPQHF | TGCGCCAGCAGCCAAGCGGCAGGGAGCAATCAGCCCCAGCATTTT
TRBD1 | . | TRBJ2-1 | TRBV19 | CASSRPGQGINEQFF | TGTGCCAGTAGTAGACCGGGACAGGGGATCAATGAGCAGTTCTTC
. | . | TRBJ2-5 | TRBV9 | CASSVGGHRAQYF | TGTGCCAGCAGCGTAGGAGGCCATCGGGCCCAGTACTTC
. | . | TRBJ2-7 | TRBV12-5 | CASGRGSMSNEQYF | TGTGCTAGTGGTCGGGGATCTATGTCTAACGAGCAGTACTTC
TRBD2 | . | TRBJ2-2 | TRBV9 | CASSGSGGITGELFF | TGTGCCAGCAGCGGGAGCGGGGGGATCACCGGGGAGCTGTTTTTT
. | . | TRBJ2-1 | TRBV6-5 | CASSYSWSGYNEQFF | TGTGCCAGCAGTTACTCTTGGAGCGGGTACAATGAGCAGTTCTTC
TRBD1 | . | TRBJ2-7 | TRBV25-1 | CASSDGRQGADEQYF | TGTGCCAGCAGTGACGGAAGGCAGGGGGCTGACGAGCAGTACTTC
. | . | TRBJ1-1 | TRBV5-1 | CASSLAGERENTEAFF | TGCGCCAGCAGCTTAGCCGGGGAAAGAGAGAACACTGAAGCTTTCTTT
. | . | TRBJ2-5 | TRBV5-1 | CASSLAGGLETQYF | TGCGCCAGCAGCTTGGCCGGGGGTTTGGAGACCCAGTACTTC
TRBD1 | few | TRBJ1-1 | TRBV29-1 | CSVGRDRRFEAFF | TGCAGCGTTGGCCGGGACAGGAGGTTCGAAGCTTTCTTT
TRBD2 | . | TRBJ2-7 | TRBV25-1 | CASSPAGGPREQYF | TGTGCCAGCTCTCCAGCGGGAGGGCCGCGCGAGCAGTACTTC